This T cell receptor (beta chain) was profiled in a study of metastatic and nonmetastatic thyroid tumors. Across the study: Repertoire data that came from the blood and tumor or nodule tissue of malignant and benign thyroid patients were compared. General study results and limits: Patients with malignant thyroid tumors reportedly had significantly higher TCR beta diversity than those with benign nodules, in blood and tumor.

In the original analysis: To classify distant metastasis in papillary thyroid cancer, a model was built from CDR3 differences across clinicopathological groups. MiXCR re-clonotyped the PCR reads for TCRdb. TCRdb's processing, not the study's, gives the V and J calls here. This table holds 40,000 or so clones, roughly 25% found once. On this clone: Its antigen remains unknown.

All patients were treatment-naive before thyroid surgery. Trimming took off 3 bases at V and 2 bases at J, with 12 bases between the two ends. CDR3 length: 15 residues. Germline CDR1 SGHRS, CDR2 YFSETQ. This TCR came from a female donor with papillary thyroid cancer or a benign thyroid nodule (not recorded which). Some clones in this sample may be carry-over from other donors' samples. Sequencing was done on a sample of blood. The chain employs TRBV5-1 and TRBJ2-1; the D gene is possibly TRBD2 (6 bases). The CDR3 is CASSSRDSTYNEQFF. The CDR3 nucleotides are TGCGCCAGCAGCTCCCGGGACTCAACCTACAATGAGCAGTTCTTC.